The 7 T cell receptor beta chains given below trace back to one sample, sequenced in a study of CD8+ T cells in alopecia areata. After pooling, cutaneous lymph node cells were sorted with CD4, CD8alpha, NKG2D, NKG2ACE and other markers. RNA was isolated and reverse transcribed to cDNA, the sequencing template. The protocol was immunoSEQ multiplex PCR, while the TCRdb copy is restricted to in-frame clones and leaves out a portion. Recorded here are approximately 300,000 clones, none singletons. Input material: CD4+ T cells sorted from a lymph node. These receptors originate from a C3H/HeJ mouse with alopecia areata. Strain haplotype at MHC: H2-k.

With regard to this clone: Gene names refer to mouse genes. The DNA read from the CDR3 is TGTGCCTGGAGTCTCACAGGGGGA. Protein: CAWSLTGG. The full CDR3 is CAWSLTGGEVFF. The rearrangement links TRBV31 to TRBJ1-1; 8 bases align to TRBD1. The read terminates 4 residues ahead of where the CDR3 ends, so the germline J gene completes it. The germline CDR1 and CDR2 sequences are GKSSPN and SITVG. CDR3 length: 12 residues. Drawing the rest from reference TRBV31 and TRBJ1-1, the complete variable domain is AQTIHQWPVAEIKAVGSPLSLGCTIKGKSSPNLYWYWQATGGTLQQLFYSITVGQVESVVQLNLSASRPKDDQFILSTEKLLLSHSGFYLCAWSLTGGEVFFGKGTRLTVV.

This clone appeared a few times. Gene names and germline match the mouse. The read comes to an end 4 residues before the CDR3 does, leaving the germline J gene to fill in the end. J is TRBJ2-5 and V is TRBV19; 7 nucleotides align to TRBD1. With V trimmed by 2 bases and J by 1 base, 1 base remained unmatched. CDR3 length: 14 residues. The germline gives CDR1 FNHDT, CDR2 SITEND (reference sequence). This chain's CDR3 is CASSIGTDQDTQYF. CDR3 DNA (partial): TGTGCCAGCAGTATCGGGACAGACCAAGAC.

This clone was counted only a few times. Genes and germline are mouse. The read is 4 residues too short to cover the CDR3 end, so that end is filled in from the germline J gene. Other DNA sequences from this sample encode an identical CDR3 as well. The rearrangement links TRBV14 to TRBJ2-7; 11 nucleotides match TRBD1. CDR3 size: 14 residues. Germline V lookup: CDR1 SGHDT, CDR2 FRDEAV. The part of the CDR3 DNA that was read is TGTGCCAGCAGCACCGGGACAGGGGGGTAT. Translation: CASSTGTGGY. The entire CDR3 protein reads CASSTGTGGYEQYF.

With respect to this clone: These gene names are mouse names. Sequencing ends 4 residues short of the CDR3 end; the germline J gene provides the rest. The identical CDR3 is also encoded by other nucleotide sequences in the sample. This chain connects TRBV1 to TRBJ2-7; D is undetermined. This CDR3 comprises 13 residues. From germline, CDR1 is NSQYPW and CDR2 LRSPGD (reference sequence). The sequenced CDR3 bases are TGCACCTGCAGTGCAGTACAAAATTAT. This encodes CTCSAVQNY. In full, the CDR3 reads CTCSAVQNYEQYF.

In this sample, this clone turned up a few times. Germline and genes: mouse. Read sequence stops 4 residues before the CDR3 end, and the germline J gene provides the missing end. The chain links TRBV1 to TRBJ1-1; TRBD1 aligns across 12 bases. The CDR3 is 15 amino acids. Germline values: CDR1 NSQYPW, CDR2 LRSPGD (reference sequence). CDR3 residues: CTCSDLGQGAREVFF. Partial CDR3 DNA: TGCACCTGCAGTGACCTGGGACAGGGGGCTAGA. Full variable domain (missing parts from reference TRBV1 and TRBJ1-1): VTLLEQNPRWRLVPRGQAVNLRCILKNSQYPWMSWYQQDLQKQLQWLFTLRSPGDKEVKSLPGADYLATRVTDTELRLQVANMSQGRTLYCTCSDLGQGAREVFFGKGTRLTVV.

A few counts support this clone. Gene names are the mouse ones. The sequenced part of the CDR3 DNA is TGTGCCAGCGGTGATCTGGGGGGGTTCTATGCT. It is translated as CASGDLGGFYA. The whole CDR3 sequence is CASGDLGGFYAEQFF. The gene calls are TRBV13-2 and TRBJ2-1; 9 bases align to TRBD2. Read data end 4 residues before the CDR3 end; the end is taken from the germline J gene. Germline CDR1 NNHNN, CDR2 SYGAGS (reference sequence). With V trimmed by 1 base and J by 3 bases, 2 bases remained unmatched. The length of the CDR3 is 15 residues.

In its sample, this clone was seen a few times. Gene names are the mouse ones. The read ends 4 residues early relative to the CDR3; the germline J gene fills the gap. This chain connects TRBV17 to TRBJ2-5, with 7 bases aligning to TRBD1. The CDR3 runs to 14 residues. Germline V gives CDR1 MNHDT, CDR2 YYDKIL. The CDR3 reads CASSTRRGKDTQYF. Incomplete CDR3 DNA: TGTGCTAGCAGTACACGCAGGGGGAAAGAC.